Below, 10 T cell receptor beta chains from the same sample are listed, as sequenced in a study of OX40 agonist ivuxolimab in advanced cancers. Libraries were made using the immunoSEQ multiplex PCR assay. This immuneACCESS table, as held by TCRdb, lists in-frame sequences with V and J called but not all clones. Of the missing ones, under half trace to an unresolved V gene in checked studies; the others have no known cause. In all, the sample holds roughly 48,000 clones, and around 85% of those were seen once. The ten top clones hold approximately 7% of the sample. The sample was CD4+ or CD8+ T cells sorted from blood, taken in a trial of the OX40 agonist ivuxolimab. The receptors derive from an adult with an advanced solid tumor such as melanoma, head and neck, liver or kidney cancer.

This chain links TRBV6-5 with TRBJ2-2; D remains unclear. The germline V gene has CDR1 MNHEY and CDR2 SVGAGI. This CDR3 has 14 residues. The V gene lost 8 bases and the J gene lost 3 bases, with 13 bases spanning the gap. The CDR3 DNA reads as TGTGCCAGCGGAAGGGATGGGTACACCGGGGAGCTGTTTTTT. This sequence encodes CASGRDGYTGELFF.

The sample holds one count of this clone. The chain uses TRBV14 and TRBJ2-3; D may be TRBD2 (5 bases). Germline-derived CDR1 and CDR2 are SGHDN and FVKESK. Trimming removed 4 bases at V and 3 bases at J, with 17 bases between. The length of the CDR3 is 16 residues. The CDR3 reads CASSLITGGRTDTQYF. CDR3 DNA sequence: TGTGCCAGCAGCCTCATTACCGGAGGACGGACAGATACGCAGTATTTT.

V usage is TRBV7-2 and J usage is TRBJ1-2, with 8 bases identical to TRBD1. With V trimmed by 5 bases and J by 5 bases, 10 bases remained unmatched. Germline CDR1 reads SGHTA; CDR2 reads FQGNSA. This CDR3 is built from 15 residues. DNA of the CDR3: TGTGCCAGCAGCGGACCCCACAGGGGGGCATATGGCTACACCTTC. It yields the protein CASSGPHRGAYGYTF.

This rearrangement joins TRBV5-1 to TRBJ2-5, with D possibly being TRBD1 (5 bases). With 4 bases removed from V and 1 base from J, the gap between germline ends came to 11 bases. Germline lookup yields CDR1 SGHRS and CDR2 YFSETQ. This CDR3 spans 14 amino acids. As DNA, the CDR3 is TGCGCCAGCAGCCAGGGAATTGGCCAAGAGACCCAGTACTTC. This encodes CASSQGIGQETQYF.

This clone has just one count. The V call is TRBV7-9, the J call TRBJ2-2; D remains ambiguous. This CDR3 is built from 15 residues. Trimming left V 5 bases short and J 0 bases short, with 10 bases between. From germline, CDR1 is SEHNR and CDR2 FQNEAQ (reference sequence). CDR3 protein: CASSPGRPNTGELFF. The CDR3 nucleotides are TGTGCCAGCAGCCCGGGCCGGCCGAACACCGGGGAGCTGTTTTTT.

This clone was detected only once. This chain joins TRBV5-1 and TRBJ1-3; 9 bases map to TRBD1. This CDR3 has 16 amino acids. In germline, CDR1 is SGHRS, CDR2 YFSETQ. With 0 bases clipped from V and 7 bases from J, the junction kept 8 bases outside the gene matches. The CDR3 sequence is CASSLESGTGRNTIYF. CDR3 DNA sequence: TGCGCCAGCAGCTTGGAGTCGGGGACAGGGAGGAACACCATATATTTT.

The chain is built from TRBV9 and TRBJ2-7; 7 nucleotides match TRBD1. The CDR3 length is 14 residues. The J segment lost 3 bases and the V segment lost 5 bases, leaving 8 bases of the junction unmatched. In germline, CDR1 is SGDLS, CDR2 YYNGEE. This CDR3 reads CASSPGQLLYEQYF. As DNA, the CDR3 is TGTGCCAGCAGTCCGGGACAGCTTCTCTACGAGCAGTACTTC.

V gene TRBV25-1 combines with J gene TRBJ1-1; the D gene is possibly TRBD1 (6 bases). Germline V gene lookup returns CDR1 MGHDK and CDR2 SYGVNS. The CDR3 is made up of 13 amino acids. The V end lost 6 bases, the J end lost 0 bases, and 8 bases lay between the germline ends. DNA of the CDR3: TGTGCCAGCAGGGGACAAATGAACACTGAAGCTTTCTTT. Translated, it gives CASRGQMNTEAFF.

Turning to this clone: This CDR3 is also generated by other DNA sequences in the sample. The chain links TRBV6-5 to TRBJ1-1; 9 bases map to TRBD1. Per the germline V gene, CDR1 is MNHEY and CDR2 is SVGAGI. The J segment lost 4 bases and the V segment lost 1 base, leaving 7 bases of the junction unmatched. The CDR3 runs to 16 residues. The CDR3 DNA follows: TGTGCCAGCAGTTACTTAACAGGGGGCCGGGGCACTGAAGCTTTCTTT. It is translated as CASSYLTGGRGTEAFF.

In this sample, this clone turned up a few times. This chain links TRBV7-3 with TRBJ1-2; 8 bases map to TRBD1. The CDR3 has 17 amino acids. V dropped 1 base and J dropped 8; count of bases not matched to a gene: 15. Germline V gene sequence: CDR1 SGHTA, CDR2 FQGTGA. The CDR3 loop reads CASSLNSPGQGIGGYTF. The DNA for the CDR3 is TGTGCCAGCAGCTTAAATTCCCCCGGACAGGGCATTGGGGGCTACACCTTC.